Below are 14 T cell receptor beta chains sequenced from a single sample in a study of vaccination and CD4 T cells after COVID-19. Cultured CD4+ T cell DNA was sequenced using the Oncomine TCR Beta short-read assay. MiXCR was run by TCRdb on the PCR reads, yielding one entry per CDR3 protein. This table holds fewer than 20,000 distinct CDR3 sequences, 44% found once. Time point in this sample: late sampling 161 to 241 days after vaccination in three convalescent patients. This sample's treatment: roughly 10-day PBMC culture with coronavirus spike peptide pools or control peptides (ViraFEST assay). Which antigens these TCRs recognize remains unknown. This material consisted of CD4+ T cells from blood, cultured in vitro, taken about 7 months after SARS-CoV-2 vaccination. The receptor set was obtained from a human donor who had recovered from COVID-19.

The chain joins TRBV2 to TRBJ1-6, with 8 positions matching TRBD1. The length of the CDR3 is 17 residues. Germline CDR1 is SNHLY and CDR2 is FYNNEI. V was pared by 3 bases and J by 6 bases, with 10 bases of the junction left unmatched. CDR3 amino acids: CASSEGARGLRNSPLHF. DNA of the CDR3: TGTGCCAGCAGTGAGGGGGCCAGGGGGCTTCGTAATTCACCCCTCCACTTT.

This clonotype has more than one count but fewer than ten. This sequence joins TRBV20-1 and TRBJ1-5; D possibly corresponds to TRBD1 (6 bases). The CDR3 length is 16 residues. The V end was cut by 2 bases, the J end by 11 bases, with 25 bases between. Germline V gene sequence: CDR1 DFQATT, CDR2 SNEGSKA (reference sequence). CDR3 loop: CSARNGGRFQEGTQHF. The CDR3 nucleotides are TGCAGTGCTAGAAACGGGGGGCGCTTCCAGGAAGGTACCCAGCATTTT.

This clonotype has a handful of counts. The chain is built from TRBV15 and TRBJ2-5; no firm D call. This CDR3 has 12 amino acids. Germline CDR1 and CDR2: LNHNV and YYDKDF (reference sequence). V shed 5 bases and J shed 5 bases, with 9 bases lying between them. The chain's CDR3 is CATSGSRETQYF. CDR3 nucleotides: TGTGCCACCAGCGGATCACGGGAGACCCAGTACTTC.

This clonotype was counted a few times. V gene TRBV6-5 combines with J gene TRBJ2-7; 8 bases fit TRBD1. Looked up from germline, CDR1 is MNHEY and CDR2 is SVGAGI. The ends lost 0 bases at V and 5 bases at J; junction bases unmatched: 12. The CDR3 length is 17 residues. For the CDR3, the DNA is TGTGCCAGCAGTTACTCTGGGCGTCAGGGGGCGATCAACGAGCAGTACTTC. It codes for CASSYSGRQGAINEQYF.

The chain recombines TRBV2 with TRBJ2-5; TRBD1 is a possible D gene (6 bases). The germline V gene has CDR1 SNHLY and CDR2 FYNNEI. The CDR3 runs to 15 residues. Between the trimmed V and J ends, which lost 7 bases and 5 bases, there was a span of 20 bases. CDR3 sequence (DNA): TGTGCCAGCAATCCTAGGGGGTTTGTGGAGGAGACCCAGTACTTC. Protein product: CASNPRGFVEETQYF.

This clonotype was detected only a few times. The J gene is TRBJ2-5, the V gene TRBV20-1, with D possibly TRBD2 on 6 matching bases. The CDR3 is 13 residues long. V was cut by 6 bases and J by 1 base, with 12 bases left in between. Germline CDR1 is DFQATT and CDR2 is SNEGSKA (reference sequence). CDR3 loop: CSALLSGQETQYF. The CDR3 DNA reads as TGCAGTGCCCTGCTTAGCGGCCAAGAGACCCAGTACTTC.

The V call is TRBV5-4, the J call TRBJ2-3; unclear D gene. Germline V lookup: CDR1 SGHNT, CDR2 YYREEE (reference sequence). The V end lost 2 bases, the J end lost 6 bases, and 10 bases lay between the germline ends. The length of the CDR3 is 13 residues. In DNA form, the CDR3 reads TGTGCCAGCAGCTTTTATGGGGTGGATACGCAGTATTTT. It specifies CASSFYGVDTQYF. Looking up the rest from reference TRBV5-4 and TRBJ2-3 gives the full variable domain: ETGVTQSPTHLIKTRGQQVTLRCSSQSGHNTVSWYQQALGQGPQFIFQYYREEENGRGNFPPRFSGLQFPNYSSELNVNALELDDSALYLCASSFYGVDTQYFGPGTRLTVL.

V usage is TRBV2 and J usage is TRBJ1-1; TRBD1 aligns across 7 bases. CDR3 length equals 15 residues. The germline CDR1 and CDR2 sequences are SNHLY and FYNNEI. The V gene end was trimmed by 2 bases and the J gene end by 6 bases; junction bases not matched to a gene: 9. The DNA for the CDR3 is TGTGCCAGCAGTGAATTTCTACAGGGGATCTCTGAAGCTTTCTTT. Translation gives CASSEFLQGISEAFF.

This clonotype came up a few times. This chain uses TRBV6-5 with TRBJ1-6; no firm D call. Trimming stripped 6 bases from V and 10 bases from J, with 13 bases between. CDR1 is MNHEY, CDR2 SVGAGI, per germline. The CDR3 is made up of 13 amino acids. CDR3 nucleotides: TGTGCCAGCAGCTACGACCCGATATCACCCCTCCACTTT. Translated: CASSYDPISPLHF.

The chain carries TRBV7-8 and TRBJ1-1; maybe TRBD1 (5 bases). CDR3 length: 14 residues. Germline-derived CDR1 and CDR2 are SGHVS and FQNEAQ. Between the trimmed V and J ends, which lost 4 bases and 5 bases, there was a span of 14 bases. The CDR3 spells CASSSPGGRTEAFF. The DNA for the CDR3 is TGTGCCAGCAGCTCGCCGGGGGGTCGAACTGAAGCTTTCTTT. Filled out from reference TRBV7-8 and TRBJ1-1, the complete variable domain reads GAGVSQSPRYKVAKRGQDVALRCDPISGHVSLFWYQQALGQGPEFLTYFQNEAQLDKSGLPSDRFFAERPEGSVSTLKIQRTQQEDSAVYLCASSSPGGRTEAFFGQGTRLTVV.

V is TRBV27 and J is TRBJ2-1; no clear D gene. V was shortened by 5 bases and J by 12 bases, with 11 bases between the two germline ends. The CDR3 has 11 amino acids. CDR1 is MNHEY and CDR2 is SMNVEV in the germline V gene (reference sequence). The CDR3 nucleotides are TGTGCCAGCAGTGATAATGAGTGGCAGTTCTTC. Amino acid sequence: CASSDNEWQFF.

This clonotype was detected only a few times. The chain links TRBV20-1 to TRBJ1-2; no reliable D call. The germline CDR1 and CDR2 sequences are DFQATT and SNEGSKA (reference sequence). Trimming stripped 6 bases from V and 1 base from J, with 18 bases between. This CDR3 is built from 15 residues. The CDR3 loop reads CSARLPQTFNYGYTF. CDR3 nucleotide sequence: TGCAGTGCCAGGCTCCCCCAGACCTTTAACTATGGCTACACCTTC.

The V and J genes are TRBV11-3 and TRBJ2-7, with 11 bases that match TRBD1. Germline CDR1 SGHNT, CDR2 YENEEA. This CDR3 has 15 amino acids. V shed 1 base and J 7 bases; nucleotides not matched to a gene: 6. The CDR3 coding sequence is TGTGCCAGCAGCTTAGCGGGACAGGGGGGCGGAGAGCAGTACTTC. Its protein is CASSLAGQGGGEQYF.

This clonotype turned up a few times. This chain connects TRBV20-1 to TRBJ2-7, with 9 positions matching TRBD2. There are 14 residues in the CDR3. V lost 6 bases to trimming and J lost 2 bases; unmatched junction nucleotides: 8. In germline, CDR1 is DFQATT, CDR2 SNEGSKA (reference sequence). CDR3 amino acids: CSAPRSGRPYEQYF. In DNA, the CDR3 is TGCAGTGCCCCCAGGAGCGGGAGGCCCTACGAGCAGTACTTC.